The clone carrying this TCR beta chain was observed many times. Antigen unknown. This sample was included in a study of response to subunit inactivated influenza vaccine. The CDR3 extends over 14 amino acids. V lost 3 bases and J 6 bases, leaving 14 bases between the germline ends. Germline loops: CDR1 SGHAT, CDR2 FQNNGV. General study points: The authors suggested that few new T cells are recruited per seasonal influenza vaccination.

TCRdb fed the RT-PCR reads into MiXCR, producing one record per CDR3 protein. The repertoire holds about 650,000 distinct CDR3 sequences, with roughly 14% as singletons. The genes are TRBV11-2 and TRBJ1-1; D remains unclear. The source was PBMCs from blood, collected roughly 13 days after vaccination. The clonotype comes from a man aged 45-60 years who received an inactivated influenza vaccine. The CDR3 is CASSLYAIRAEAFF. CDR3 sequence (DNA): TGTGCCAGCAGCTTGTATGCAATTCGCGCTGAAGCTTTCTTT.